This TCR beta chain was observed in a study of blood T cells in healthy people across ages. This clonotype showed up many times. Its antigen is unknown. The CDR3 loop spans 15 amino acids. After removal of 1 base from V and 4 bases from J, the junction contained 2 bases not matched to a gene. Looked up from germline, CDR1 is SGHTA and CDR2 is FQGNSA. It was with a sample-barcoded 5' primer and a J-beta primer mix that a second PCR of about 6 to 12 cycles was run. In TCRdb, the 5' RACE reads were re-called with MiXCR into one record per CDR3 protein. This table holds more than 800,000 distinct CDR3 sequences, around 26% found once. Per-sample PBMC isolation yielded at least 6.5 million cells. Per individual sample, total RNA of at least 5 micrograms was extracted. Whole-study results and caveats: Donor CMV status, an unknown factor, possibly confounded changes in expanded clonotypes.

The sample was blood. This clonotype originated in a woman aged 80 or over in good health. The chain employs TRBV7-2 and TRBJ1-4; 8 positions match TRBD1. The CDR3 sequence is CASSLVTGVNEKLFF. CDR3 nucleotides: TGTGCCAGCAGCTTAGTGACAGGGGTTAATGAAAAACTGTTTTTT.